The next 9 T cell receptor beta chains were all read from a single sample in a study of cytomegalovirus exposure and HLA in healthy donors (dated 2017 in TCRdb). Receptors were amplified or captured by the immunoSEQ multiplex PCR assay. For the multiplex PCR, a mixture combining 60 forward primers for TCR Vbeta segments and 13 reverse primers for TCR Jbeta segments was used. The table comes from immuneACCESS by way of TCRdb, which keeps in-frame sequences with V and J called. Part of the clones is missing from these tables; in studies checked, under half for an unresolved V gene and the rest for unknown reasons. The sample profile shows over 100,000 clones; 50% to 75% of them were found once. Clones ranked in the top ten supply 2% to 3% of the sample. Sequenced input: PBMCs. Receptor source: a woman aged 40-49 years in good health and CMV-seronegative.

This clone was seen more than once but under ten times. The DNA of the CDR3 is TGTGCCAGCAGTTCCAGGGGGCGGATGAACACTGAAGCTTTCTTT. Translating gives CASSSRGRMNTEAFF. The chain recombines TRBV6-5 with TRBJ1-1, with TRBD1 matching 8 bases. Losses at the gene ends were 4 bases for V and 0 bases for J; bases not matched to a gene: 4. The CDR3 length is 15 residues. Germline CDR1 is MNHEY and CDR2 is SVGAGI.

This clone was seen more than once but under ten times. J is TRBJ1-1 and V is TRBV28, with D unresolved. CDR1 is MDHEN, CDR2 SYDVKM, per germline. CDR3 length: 12 residues. The germline V and J ends were trimmed by 3 bases and 6 bases, with 8 bases remaining between them. CDR3 coding DNA: TGTGCCAGCAGTTTCCCCGGTTCTGAAGCTTTCTTT. This sequence encodes CASSFPGSEAFF.

The gene calls are TRBV7-9 and TRBJ1-1; D is ambiguous. Trimming removed 5 bases at V and 8 bases at J, with 15 bases between. Germline CDR1 is SEHNR and CDR2 is FQNEAQ (reference sequence). The CDR3 totals 13 residues. This chain's CDR3 is CASSDYRGTEAFF. CDR3 bases: TGTGCCAGCAGCGATTACCGGGGAACAGAAGCTTTCTTT.

This clone was counted a few times. The rearrangement uses TRBV2 and TRBJ2-6; D perhaps matches TRBD2 (6 bases). Germline values: CDR1 SNHLY, CDR2 FYNNEI. The CDR3 runs 15 residues. Trimming cost V 8 bases and J 0 bases, with 11 bases left between them. The CDR3 sequence is CASRDFSSGANVLTF. As DNA, the CDR3 is TGTGCCAGCCGGGACTTCTCCTCTGGGGCCAACGTCCTGACTTTC.

This chain uses TRBV2 with TRBJ1-2; tentative D call: TRBD1 (6 bases). The V gene's germline CDR1 is SNHLY and CDR2 FYNNEI. Trimming cost V 7 bases and J 3 bases, with 15 bases left between them. The CDR3 extends over 14 amino acids. CDR3 DNA: TGTGCCAGCACCTTGAGGGAGGGGGACTATGGCTACACCTTC. This sequence encodes CASTLREGDYGYTF.

V and J are TRBV28 and TRBJ2-7, with 8 nucleotides matching TRBD2. Germline V gene data show CDR1 as MDHEN and CDR2 as SYDVKM. The CDR3 runs 14 residues. Trimming removed 8 bases from V and 2 bases from J; junction bases left unmatched: 8. The CDR3 nucleotides read TGTGCCAGCGGGGTAGCGGGGCACGCCTACGAGCAGTACTTC. Translated, it gives CASGVAGHAYEQYF.

A single count supports this clone. This sequence joins TRBV7-9 and TRBJ2-7, with 8 nucleotides matching TRBD2. The CDR3 is 13 residues long. CDR1 SEHNR and CDR2 FQNEAQ come from the germline V gene (reference sequence). V gave up 5 bases and J gave up 7 bases; unmatched junction bases: 7. The CDR3 DNA follows: TGTGCCAGCAGCCATCCAGCGGGGGATGAGCAGTACTTC. Protein product: CASSHPAGDEQYF.

This clone came up a few times. The chain carries TRBV5-1 and TRBJ1-4; D perhaps matches TRBD1 (6 bases). CDR1 is SGHRS, CDR2 YFSETQ, per germline. The CDR3 runs 14 residues. The germline V and J ends were trimmed by 2 bases and 6 bases, with 11 bases remaining between them. The CDR3 here is CASSFRGADEKLFF. In DNA, the CDR3 is TGCGCCAGCAGCTTTCGGGGGGCGGATGAAAAACTGTTTTTT. Together with reference TRBV5-1 and TRBJ1-4, the CDR3 gives the full variable domain: KAGVTQTPRYLIKTRGQQVTLSCSPISGHRSVSWYQQTPGQGLQFLFEYFSETQRNKGNFPGRFSGRQFSNSRSEMNVSTLELGDSALYLCASSFRGADEKLFFGSGTQLSVL.

The chain recombines TRBV2 with TRBJ2-2; TRBD2 matches 7 bases. This CDR3 is 15 amino acids long. The germline V gene encodes CDR1 SNHLY and CDR2 FYNNEI. With 10 bases clipped from V and 4 bases from J, the junction kept 12 bases outside the gene matches. CDR3 residues: CATQPSGGGTGELFF. CDR3 in DNA: TGTGCCACCCAACCCTCTGGCGGGGGCACCGGGGAGCTGTTTTTT.